The rows below give T cell receptor beta chains drawn from one sample of a study of cytomegalovirus exposure and HLA in healthy donors. Assay used: immunoSEQ multiplex PCR; TCRdb lists only in-frame clones, some missing. Of about 120,000 clones listed, under 12% were seen once; the top ten hold 4.6%. Sequenced material: PBMCs. These receptors all come from a woman between 18 and 29 years old in good health and CMV-seropositive. Both conserved end residues are part of each CDR3. The D gene is left open where the match is weak. Clone sizes are given selectively: once, few, many, or a class where the clone is expanded.

D	size	V	J	DNA	CDR3
-	few	TRBV7-2	TRBJ2-1	TGTGCCAGCAGCTTAGAGGCGGGGCCTTACAATGAGCAGTTCTTC	CASSLEAGPYNEQFF
TRBD1	few	TRBV29-1	TRBJ1-2	TGCAGCGTTGCCTTCGGACAGGGGGCAGTGGGCTACACCTTC	CSVAFGQGAVGYTF
-	-	TRBV2	TRBJ2-7	TGTGCCATAACCTTTTACGGGGGCTACGAGCAGTACTTC	CAITFYGGYEQYF
-	-	TRBV19	TRBJ2-1	TGTGCCAGTAATCGGGATCCCTACAATGAGCAGTTCTTC	CASNRDPYNEQFF
-	-	TRBV7-8	TRBJ1-5	TGTGCCAGCAGCTCTACCCTGGAGGGTCAGCCCCAGCATTTT	CASSSTLEGQPQHF
-	few	TRBV28	TRBJ1-2	TGTGCCAGCAGTTTAGGTGCGGGCAGCCACTATGGCTACACCTTC	CASSLGAGSHYGYTF
TRBD1	few	TRBV5-5	TRBJ2-1	TGTGCCAGCAGCTTGGGTGGACAGGGGGGATTGTATGGTGTCAATGAGCAGTTCTTC	CASSLGGQGGLYGVNEQFF
TRBD2	few	TRBV9	TRBJ2-1	TGTGCCAGCAGCTTAACCGGGACTAGCGACTACAATGAGCAGTTCTTC	CASSLTGTSDYNEQFF
-	few	TRBV6-6	TRBJ2-1	TGTGCCAGCAGTTACCACTTGAACAATGAGCAGTTCTTC	CASSYHLNNEQFF
-	-	TRBV19	TRBJ2-1	TGTGCCAGTAGTATAGGGAGGCTAGCGCCCTACAATGAGCAGTTCTTC	CASSIGRLAPYNEQFF
-	few	TRBV21-1	TRBJ1-1	TGTGCCAGCAGCACCGACAGCCAGAACACTGAAGCTTTCTTT	CASSTDSQNTEAFF
-	-	TRBV6-1	TRBJ1-5	TGTGCCAGCAGTGAAGCGGTTACTAGTAGCAATCAGCCCCAGCATTTT	CASSEAVTSSNQPQHF